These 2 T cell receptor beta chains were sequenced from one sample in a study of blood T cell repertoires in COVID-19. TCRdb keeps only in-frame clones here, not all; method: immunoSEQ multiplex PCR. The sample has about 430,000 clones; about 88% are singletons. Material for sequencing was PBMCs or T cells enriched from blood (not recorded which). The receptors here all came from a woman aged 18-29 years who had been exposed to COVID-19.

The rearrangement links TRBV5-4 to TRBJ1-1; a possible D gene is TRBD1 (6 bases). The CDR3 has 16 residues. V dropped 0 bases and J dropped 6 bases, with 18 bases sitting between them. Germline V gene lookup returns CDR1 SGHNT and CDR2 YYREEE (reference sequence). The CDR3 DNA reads TGTGCCAGCAGCTTGGAAGGCAGGGGCATGGGGGCTGAAGCTTTCTTT. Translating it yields CASSLEGRGMGAEAFF.

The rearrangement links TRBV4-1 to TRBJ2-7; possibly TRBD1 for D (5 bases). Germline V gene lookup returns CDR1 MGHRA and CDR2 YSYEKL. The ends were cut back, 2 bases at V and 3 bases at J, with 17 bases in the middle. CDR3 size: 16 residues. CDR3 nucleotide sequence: TGCGCCAGCAGCCAAAGAATACAGGAACCGTTCTACGAGCAGTACTTC. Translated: CASSQRIQEPFYEQYF.